This T cell receptor beta chain stems from a study of breast tumors, draining lymph nodes, adjacent tissues. TCRdb analysed the multiplex PCR reads with MiXCR anew, one entry per CDR3 protein. There are roughly 130,000 distinct CDR3 sequences in the sample; approximately 20% occur only once, and around 3.5% lies in the top ten. Points from the study as a whole: Tumors had less TCR diversity than lymph nodes, more than nontumor tissue. Luminal-like breast cancer showed significantly higher tumor–nontumor repertoire similarity than basal-like. The lymph node origin of tumor T cells was framed as consistent with a hypothesis, not demonstrated. Data fit most tumor T cells coming from lymph node, expanding in tumor.

Samples came from axillary lymph nodes draining the breast cancer. The table lists this clonotype with many counts. Its antigen is unknown. The sample consisted of axillary lymph node tissue. The receptor's source is a female donor with breast cancer. Some clones in this sample may be carry-over from other donors' samples.

CDR3 sequence: CASSFSGGQETQYF. The CDR3 nucleotides are TGTGCCAGCAGCTTTAGCGGGGGCCAAGAGACCCAGTACTTC. The rearrangement uses TRBV7-2 and TRBJ2-5; TRBD2 matches at 9 bases. V shed 3 bases, J shed 1 base, and the junction held 0 bases outside the gene matches. CDR1 is SGHTA, CDR2 FQGNSA, per germline. The CDR3 is made up of 14 amino acids.